This T cell receptor (beta chain) stems from a study of ipilimumab plus nivolumab after autologous stem cell transplantation. Study details: A median of about eight nivolumab and 4 or 5 ipilimumab doses were given.

The germline V and J ends were trimmed by 7 bases and 0 bases, with 10 bases remaining between them. The germline CDR1 and CDR2 sequences are MNHEY and SVGAGI. CDR3 size: 14 residues. The method was immunoSEQ multiplex PCR; TCRdb's version includes in-frame clones alone and lacks a portion of them. The data hold just over 40,000 clones, with 92% observed a single time. This specimen consisted of PBMCs, obtained in a trial of ipilimumab plus nivolumab as post-transplant consolidation. This TCR was recovered from a male donor with multiple myeloma. The chain has TRBV6-5 and TRBJ1-3; no clear D. The DNA of the CDR3 is TGTGCCAGCAAGGGTTTTTTCTCTGGAAACACCATATATTTT. Its protein is CASKGFFSGNTIYF.